Here is one TCR beta chain with its context. Its matching antigen is unknown. This CDR3 has 15 amino acids. The data belong to a study of monozygotic twins with inflammatory bowel disease. The study's findings and limits: Among T cells, the various subtypes were not distinguishable.

TCRdb reprocessed the 5' RACE reads and keeps a single row for each CDR3 protein, giving no DNA. Its listing shows some 400,000 distinct CDR3 sequences. The rearrangement links TRBV12-3 or TRBV12-4 to TRBJ2-7; no DNA is available, so the TRBD1 call from TCRdb remains unchecked. Sequenced sample: blood. The sequence was obtained from a human donor with ulcerative colitis or Crohn's disease, or a healthy co-twin of an affected twin (not recorded which). The CDR3 spells CASSPGGTELYEQYF.